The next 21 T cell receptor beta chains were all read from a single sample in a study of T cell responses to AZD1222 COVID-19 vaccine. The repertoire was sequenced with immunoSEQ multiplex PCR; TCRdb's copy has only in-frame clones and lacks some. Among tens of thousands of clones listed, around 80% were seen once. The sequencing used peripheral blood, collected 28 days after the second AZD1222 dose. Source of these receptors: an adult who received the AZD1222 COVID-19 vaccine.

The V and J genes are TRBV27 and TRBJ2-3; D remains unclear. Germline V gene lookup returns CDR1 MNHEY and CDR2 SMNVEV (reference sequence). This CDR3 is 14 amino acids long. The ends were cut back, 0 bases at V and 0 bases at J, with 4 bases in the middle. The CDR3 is CASSLSTSTDTQYF. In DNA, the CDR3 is TGTGCCAGCAGTTTATCGACTAGCACAGATACGCAGTATTTT.

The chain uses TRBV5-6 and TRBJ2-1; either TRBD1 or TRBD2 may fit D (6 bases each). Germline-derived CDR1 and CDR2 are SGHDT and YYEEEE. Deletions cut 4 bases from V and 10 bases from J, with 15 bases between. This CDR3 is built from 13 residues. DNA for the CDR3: TGTGCCAGCAGCATTAGCGGAGGGGGGGAGCAGTTCTTC. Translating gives CASSISGGGEQFF.

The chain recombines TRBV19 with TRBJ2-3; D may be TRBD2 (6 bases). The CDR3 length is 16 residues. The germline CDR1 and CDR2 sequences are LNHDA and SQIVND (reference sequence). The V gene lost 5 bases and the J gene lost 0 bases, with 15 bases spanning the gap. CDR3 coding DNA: TGTGCCAGTAGTCCCCTTCTGGCGGGAAGCACAGATACGCAGTATTTT. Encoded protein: CASSPLLAGSTDTQYF.

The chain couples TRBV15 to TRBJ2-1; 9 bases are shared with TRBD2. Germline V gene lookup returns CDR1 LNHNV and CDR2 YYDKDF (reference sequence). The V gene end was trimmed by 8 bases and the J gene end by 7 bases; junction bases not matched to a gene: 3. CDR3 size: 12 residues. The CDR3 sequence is CATSSGKNEQFF. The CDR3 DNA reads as TGTGCCACCTCTAGCGGGAAGAATGAGCAGTTCTTC.

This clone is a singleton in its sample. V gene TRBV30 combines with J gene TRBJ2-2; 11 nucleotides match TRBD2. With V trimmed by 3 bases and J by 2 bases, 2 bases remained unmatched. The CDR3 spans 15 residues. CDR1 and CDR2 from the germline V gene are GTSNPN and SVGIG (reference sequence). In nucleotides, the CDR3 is TGTGCCTGGAGGGGACTAGCGGCAAACACCGGGGAGCTGTTTTTT. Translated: CAWRGLAANTGELFF.

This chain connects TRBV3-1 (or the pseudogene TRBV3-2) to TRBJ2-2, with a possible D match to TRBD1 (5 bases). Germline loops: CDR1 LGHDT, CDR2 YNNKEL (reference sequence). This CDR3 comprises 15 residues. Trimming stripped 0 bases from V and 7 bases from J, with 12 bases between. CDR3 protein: CASSQEGQGGGELFF. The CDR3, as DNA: TGTGCCAGCAGCCAAGAAGGCCAGGGCGGCGGGGAGCTGTTTTTT.

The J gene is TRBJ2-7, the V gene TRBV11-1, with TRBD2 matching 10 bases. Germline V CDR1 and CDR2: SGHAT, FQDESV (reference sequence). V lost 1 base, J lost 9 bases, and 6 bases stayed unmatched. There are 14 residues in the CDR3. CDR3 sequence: CASSLGSSGRMQYF. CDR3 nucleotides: TGTGCCAGCAGCTTAGGTAGTAGCGGGAGGATGCAGTACTTC.

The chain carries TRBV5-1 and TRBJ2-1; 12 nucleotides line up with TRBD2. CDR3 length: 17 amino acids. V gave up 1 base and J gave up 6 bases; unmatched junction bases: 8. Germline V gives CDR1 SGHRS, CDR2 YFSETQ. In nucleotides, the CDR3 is TGCGCCAGCAGCTTGTCCGCTCTAGCGGGAGGGATCAATGAGCAGTTCTTC. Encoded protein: CASSLSALAGGINEQFF.

CDR3 sequence: CSVEGGQGAGGYTF. The CDR3 nucleotides read TGCAGCGTCGAGGGGGGACAGGGGGCTGGTGGCTACACCTTC. The V and J genes are TRBV29-1 and TRBJ1-2, with 12 nucleotides matching TRBD1. CDR1 is SQVTM and CDR2 is ANQGSEA in the germline V gene. CDR3 length: 14 residues. V lost 6 bases and J lost 7; bases outside the gene matches: 9.

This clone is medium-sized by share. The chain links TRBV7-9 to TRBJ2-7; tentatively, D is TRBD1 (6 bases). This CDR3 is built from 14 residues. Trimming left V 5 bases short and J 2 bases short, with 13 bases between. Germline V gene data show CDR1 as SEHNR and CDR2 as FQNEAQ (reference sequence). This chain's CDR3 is CASSPGQRPYEQYF. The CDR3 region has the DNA TGTGCCAGCAGCCCCGGACAGCGACCCTACGAGCAGTACTTC.

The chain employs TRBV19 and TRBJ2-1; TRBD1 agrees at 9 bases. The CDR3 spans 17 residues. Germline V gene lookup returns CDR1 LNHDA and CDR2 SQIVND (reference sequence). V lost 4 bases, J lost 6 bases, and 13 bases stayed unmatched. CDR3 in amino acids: CASSTGTGKVLGNEQFF. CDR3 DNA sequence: TGTGCCAGTAGTACTGGGACAGGGAAGGTGTTAGGCAATGAGCAGTTCTTC.

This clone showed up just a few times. For the CDR3, the DNA is TGTGCCAGCAGCCGTGGGACTAGCGGGAGGTATACCTACGAGCAGTACTTC. This codes for CASSRGTSGRYTYEQYF. The V call is TRBV5-4, the J call TRBJ2-7; 15 bases are a match to TRBD2. Germline V CDR1 and CDR2: SGHNT, YYREEE (reference sequence). The CDR3 sequence is 17 residues long. V lost 4 bases, J lost 2 bases, and 7 bases stayed unmatched. Full variable domain (missing parts from reference TRBV5-4 and TRBJ2-7): ETGVTQSPTHLIKTRGQQVTLRCSSQSGHNTVSWYQQALGQGPQFIFQYYREEENGRGNFPPRFSGLQFPNYSSELNVNALELDDSALYLCASSRGTSGRYTYEQYFGPGTRLTVT.

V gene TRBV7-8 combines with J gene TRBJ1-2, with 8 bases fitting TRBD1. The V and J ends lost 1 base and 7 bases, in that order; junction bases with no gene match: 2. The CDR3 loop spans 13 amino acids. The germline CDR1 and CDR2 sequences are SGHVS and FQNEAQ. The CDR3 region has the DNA TGTGCCAGCAGCTTAGGGGGGACAGGTGGCTACACCTTC. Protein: CASSLGGTGGYTF.

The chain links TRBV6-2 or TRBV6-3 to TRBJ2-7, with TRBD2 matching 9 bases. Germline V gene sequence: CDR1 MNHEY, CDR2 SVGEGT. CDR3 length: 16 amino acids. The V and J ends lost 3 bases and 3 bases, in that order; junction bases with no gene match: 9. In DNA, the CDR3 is TGTGCCAGCAGTTATTCAAGGGGGACTAGCTTCTACGAGCAGTACTTC. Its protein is CASSYSRGTSFYEQYF.

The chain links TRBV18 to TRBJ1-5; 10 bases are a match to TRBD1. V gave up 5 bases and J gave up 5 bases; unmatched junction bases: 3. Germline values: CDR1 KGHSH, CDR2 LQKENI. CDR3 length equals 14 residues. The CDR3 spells CASSSDRGYQPQHF. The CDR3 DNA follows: TGTGCCAGCTCATCGGACAGGGGGTATCAGCCCCAGCATTTT.

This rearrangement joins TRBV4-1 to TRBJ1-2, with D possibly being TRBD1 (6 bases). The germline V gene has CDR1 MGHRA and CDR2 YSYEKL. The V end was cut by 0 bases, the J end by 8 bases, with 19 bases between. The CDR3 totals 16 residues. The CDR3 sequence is CASSQDPGTTYFGYTF. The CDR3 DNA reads TGCGCCAGCAGCCAAGATCCCGGGACAACGTATTTCGGCTACACCTTC.

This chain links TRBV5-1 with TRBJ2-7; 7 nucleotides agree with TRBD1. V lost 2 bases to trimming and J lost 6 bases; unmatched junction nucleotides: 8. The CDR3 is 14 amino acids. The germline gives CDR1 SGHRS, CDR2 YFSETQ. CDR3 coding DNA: TGCGCCAGCAGCTTCACAGGGGCGCGCTCCGAGCAGTACTTC. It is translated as CASSFTGARSEQYF.

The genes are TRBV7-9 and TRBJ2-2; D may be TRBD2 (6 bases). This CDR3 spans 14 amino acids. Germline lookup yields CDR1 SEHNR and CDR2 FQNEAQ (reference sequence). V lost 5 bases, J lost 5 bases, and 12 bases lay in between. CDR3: CASSRVEGTGELFF. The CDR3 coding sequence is TGTGCCAGCAGCAGGGTGGAGGGGACCGGGGAGCTGTTTTTT.

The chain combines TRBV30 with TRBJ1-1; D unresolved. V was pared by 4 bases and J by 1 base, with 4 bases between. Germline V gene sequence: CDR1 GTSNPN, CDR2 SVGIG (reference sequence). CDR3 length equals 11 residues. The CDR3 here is CAWNWNTEAFF. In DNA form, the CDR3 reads TGTGCCTGGAACTGGAACACTGAAGCTTTCTTT.

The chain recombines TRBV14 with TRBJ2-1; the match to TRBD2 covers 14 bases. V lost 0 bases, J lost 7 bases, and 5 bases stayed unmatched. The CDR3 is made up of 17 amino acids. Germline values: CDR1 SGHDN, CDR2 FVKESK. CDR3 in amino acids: CASSQERLAGGPNEQFF. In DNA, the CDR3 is TGTGCCAGCAGCCAAGAAAGACTAGCGGGAGGGCCGAATGAGCAGTTCTTC.

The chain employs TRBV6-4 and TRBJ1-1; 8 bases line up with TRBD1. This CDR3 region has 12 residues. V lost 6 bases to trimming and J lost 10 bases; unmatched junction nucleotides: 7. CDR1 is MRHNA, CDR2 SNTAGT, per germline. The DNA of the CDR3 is TGTGCCAGCAGCCCCGGACAGGGTAGAGCTTTCTTT. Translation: CASSPGQGRAFF.